The TCR beta chain described here comes from a study of post-analysis software for immune sequencing data. The study's findings and limits: TRBV segments more frequent in patients than in controls numbered roughly 5 and included TRBV5-6, TRBV5-1 and TRBV20-1.

Unique molecular identifiers featured in each of the TCR beta cDNA libraries. In TCRdb, the PCR reads were re-called with MiXCR into one record per CDR3 protein. This sample yields 750,000 to 950,000 distinct CDR3 sequences, of which around 53% are seen a single time; approximately 4.4% belongs to the top ten. Trimming at V came to 3 bases and at J to 4 bases, leaving 3 bases not matched to a gene. This CDR3 is 15 amino acids long. Germline CDR1 and CDR2: SGHRS and YFSETQ. With regard to this clonotype: Its antigen is unknown.

The chain has TRBV5-1 and TRBJ2-1; 11 positions match TRBD2. The sequence derives from a girl aged 5-17 years with multiple sclerosis. Sequenced: blood. The CDR3 protein is CASSSSGGKYNEQFF. CDR3 DNA sequence: TGCGCCAGCAGCTCTAGCGGGGGGAAGTACAATGAGCAGTTCTTC.